Listed below are T cell receptor beta chains from one sample, sequenced in a study of blood T cell repertoires in COVID-19. Repertoires were generated with immunoSEQ multiplex PCR, while TCRdb's copy carries only in-frame clones and drops some. This table holds about 190,000 clones, around 87% found once. Sample: peripheral blood. The source of these receptors is a young woman with active or convalescent COVID-19. Each CDR3 is given with its conserved first and last residue. A D gene is named only where the DNA matches it firmly. Part of the rows lack a size; the others show once, few, many or a class for expanded clones.

TRBV19	NA	once	TRBJ2-2	CASTRTQARTGELFF	TGTGCCAGTACGCGTACACAGGCGCGCACCGGGGAGCTGTTTTTT
TRBV30	NA	NA	TRBJ1-2	CAWKSFSNYGYTF	TGTGCCTGGAAGAGCTTTTCTAACTATGGCTACACCTTC
TRBV7-9	NA	NA	TRBJ2-7	CASSPPWTTGEQYF	TGTGCCAGCAGCCCCCCTTGGACGACAGGAGAGCAGTACTTC
TRBV10-1	NA	few	TRBJ1-4	CASSDSGTNEKLFF	TGCGCCAGCAGTGACAGCGGAACTAATGAAAAACTGTTTTTT
TRBV5-1	TRBD2	NA	TRBJ2-3	CASSLAGGGASTDTQYF	TGCGCCAGCAGCTTGGCTGGCGGGGGAGCTAGCACAGATACGCAGTATTTT
TRBV11-3	NA	NA	TRBJ2-7	CASSLEPRYGGSYEQYF	TGTGCCAGCAGCTTAGAACCTCGCTATGGCGGCTCCTACGAGCAGTACTTC
TRBV7-9	NA	NA	TRBJ1-2	CASSPLADSNGYTF	TGTGCCAGCAGCCCCCTTGCGGACTCCAATGGCTACACCTTC
TRBV10-3	TRBD2	NA	TRBJ2-7	CAIKRDQNSYEQYF	TGTGCCATCAAGCGGGACCAAAACTCCTACGAGCAGTACTTC
TRBV14	NA	NA	TRBJ1-6	CASSPYRNPGNSPLHF	TGTGCCAGCAGCCCCTACAGGAACCCGGGTAATTCACCCCTCCACTTT
TRBV2	NA	NA	TRBJ2-5	CASSEGLAQETQYF	TGTGCCAGCAGTGAAGGGCTAGCCCAAGAGACCCAGTACTTC
TRBV6-5	NA	NA	TRBJ2-1	CASSYGLAIYNEQFF	TGTGCCAGCAGTTATGGGCTAGCGATCTACAATGAGCAGTTCTTC
TRBV11-2	NA	NA	TRBJ2-7	CASSLLGTHLTYEQYF	TGTGCCAGCAGCTTACTTGGGACACACTTGACCTACGAGCAGTACTTC
TRBV28	NA	NA	TRBJ1-2	CASSLLTGYTF	TGTGCCAGCAGTTTATTGACAGGCTACACCTTC
TRBV25-1	TRBD2	NA	TRBJ2-7	CASSAGGVAYEQYF	TGTGCCAGCAGTGCCGGGGGGGTTGCCTACGAGCAGTACTTC
TRBV5-1	TRBD1	NA	TRBJ2-6	CASSLLVGGAVGGANVLTF	TGCGCCAGCAGCTTGTTAGTAGGGGGCGCAGTTGGAGGGGCCAACGTCCTGACTTTC
TRBV27	NA	NA	TRBJ1-5	CASSFEGRQPQHF	TGTGCCAGCAGTTTTGAAGGCAGGCAGCCCCAGCATTTT
TRBV5-8	NA	NA	TRBJ2-1	CASSLGKGGYNEQFF	TGTGCCAGCAGTTTGGGAAAAGGCGGATACAATGAGCAGTTCTTC
TRBV6-1	TRBD1	NA	TRBJ2-3	CASSGRPPGQGADTQYF	TGTGCCAGCAGTGGTCGACCACCGGGACAGGGGGCAGATACGCAGTATTTT
TRBV7-6	TRBD1	NA	TRBJ2-2	CASSLGWGQGNTGELFF	TGTGCCAGCAGCTTAGGATGGGGACAGGGTAACACCGGGGAGCTGTTTTTT
TRBV10-2	NA	NA	TRBJ1-1	CASRGFSEAFF	TGCGCCAGCCGGGGGTTTTCAGAAGCTTTCTTT
TRBV7-9	NA	NA	TRBJ1-1	CASSAWTGRGRTEAFF	TGTGCCAGCAGCGCCTGGACGGGGAGAGGACGCACTGAAGCTTTCTTT
TRBV6-5	NA	NA	TRBJ1-4	CASSYSGTFNEKLFF	TGTGCCAGCAGTTACTCCGGGACATTTAATGAAAAACTGTTTTTT
TRBV2	NA	NA	TRBJ1-2	CASSNPGGRDYGYTF	TGTGCCAGCAGCAATCCGGGTGGCCGTGACTATGGCTACACCTTC
TRBV6-5	NA	NA	TRBJ1-4	CASSILGQLVEKLFF	TGTGCCAGCAGTATCCTCGGACAGCTTGTTGAAAAACTGTTTTTT
TRBV19	NA	NA	TRBJ1-2	CASSIRPTDPYGYTF	TGTGCCAGTAGTATTCGCCCGACAGACCCCTATGGCTACACCTTC
TRBV5-5	NA	NA	TRBJ2-7	CASSRSPGVRREQYF	TGTGCCAGCAGCCGATCGCCGGGAGTTCGTCGCGAGCAGTACTTC
TRBV12-3/TRBV12-4	NA	few	TRBJ1-5	CASRGHSNQPQHF	TGTGCCAGCAGGGGCCATAGCAATCAGCCCCAGCATTTT
TRBV6-4	NA	few	TRBJ2-1	CASSERSSSGEQFF	TGTGCCAGCAGTGAGAGGTCGTCTTCGGGGGAGCAGTTCTTC
TRBV10-3	NA	once	TRBJ1-5	CAISESSTGNNQPQHF	TGTGCCATCAGTGAGTCGAGCACAGGGAACAATCAGCCCCAGCATTTT
TRBV9	TRBD2	NA	TRBJ2-1	CASSLSGGHYNEQFF	TGTGCCAGCAGCCTGAGCGGGGGTCACTACAATGAGCAGTTCTTC
TRBV18	TRBD1	NA	TRBJ1-6	CASSTTGMDSPLHF	TGTGCCAGCTCAACGACAGGGATGGATTCACCCCTCCACTTT
TRBV9	NA	once	TRBJ1-3	CASRGPSSGNTIYF	TGTGCCAGCAGGGGCCCGAGCTCTGGAAACACCATATATTTT
TRBV5-1	NA	NA	TRBJ1-2	CASSPEGHGPYGYTF	TGCGCCAGCAGCCCTGAGGGACACGGCCCCTATGGCTACACCTTC
TRBV2	NA	NA	TRBJ2-2	CASSEGAGSGELFF	TGTGCCAGCAGTGAAGGGGCAGGGTCCGGGGAGCTGTTTTTT
TRBV7-2	NA	NA	TRBJ1-6	CASSSRNRNSPLHF	TGTGCCAGCAGCTCCAGGAATCGGAATTCACCCCTCCACTTT
TRBV5-1	NA	NA	TRBJ1-1	CTSSSPVVEEAFF	TGCACCAGCAGCTCCCCAGTCGTCGAGGAGGCTTTCTTT
TRBV6-5	TRBD1	NA	TRBJ1-5	CASSLPGQFQPQHF	TGTGCCAGCAGCCTTCCGGGACAGTTTCAGCCCCAGCATTTT
TRBV3-1/TRBV3-2	NA	NA	TRBJ1-3	CASSQDYSGNTIYF	TGTGCCAGCAGCCAGGACTACTCTGGAAACACCATATATTTT